This T cell receptor (beta chain) was found in a study of cytomegalovirus exposure and HLA in healthy donors. Study-wide findings and caveats: Associated with cytomegalovirus, according to the listing, were 164 TCR beta chains. Equally common other TCR beta chains were less clonally expanded than HLA-associated ones, a later analysis found. Fewer N-insertions (relative to the roughly 700-donor mean) were reportedly seen in an Asian-associated ancestry cluster in a later analysis.

Regarding this clone: Its target is unknown.

Germline assignment: CDR1 WNHNN and CDR2 SYGVQD (reference sequence). Trimming shortened V by 2 bases and J by 7 bases, and 12 bases separated the two germline ends. The CDR3 has 14 amino acids. PCR used 60 Vbeta primers and 13 Jbeta primers. The table came from immunoSEQ multiplex PCR; TCRdb's copy has only in-frame clones and leaves some out. The sample holds 100,000 to 150,000 clones, around 72% seen once. This receptor was taken from a woman aged 18-29 years in good health and CMV-seronegative. The sequencing sample was made of PBMCs. V is TRBV10-1 and J is TRBJ2-1, with a weak D call TRBD2 (6 bases). CDR3 protein: CASSELSGPNEQFF. DNA for the CDR3: TGCGCCAGCAGTGAGCTCAGCGGGCCTAATGAGCAGTTCTTC.